These T cell receptor beta chains were read from a single sample in a study of T-cell memory formation after mild COVID-19. MiXCR, applied by TCRdb to the 5' RACE reads, yields one record per CDR3 protein. The sample includes 270,000 or so distinct CDR3 sequences, 16% seen only once; the top ten take more than 20%. The sample was PBMCs or a T cell subset sorted from them (not recorded which). These receptors were collected from a young man who had mild COVID-19 (a few samples of this study predate the infection). Cell type and time point are not known. Each CDR3 is given without its conserved first and last residue. The order of the fields is J gene, V gene, clone size, CDR3 protein. Expanded clones get a size class; other rows say once, few or many, or leave the size out.

TRBJ2-1 | TRBV11-2 | many | ASSLAGGTYNEQF
TRBJ2-5 | TRBV5-1 | few | ASSLKVLQETQY
TRBJ2-3 | TRBV6-2/TRBV6-3 | . | ASSLGLALSTDTQY
TRBJ2-1 | TRBV19 | few | ASTYRTSGVGNEQF
TRBJ2-3 | TRBV6-4 | . | ASSKDPGSTDTQY
TRBJ2-7 | TRBV20-1 | many | SASEKRSGVSYEQY
TRBJ1-1 | TRBV27 | . | ASSPQNRGGNEAF
TRBJ1-6 | TRBV30 | . | AWGKLYGRPLH
TRBJ2-1 | TRBV10-3 | . | AIKGQGIGEQF
TRBJ2-7 | TRBV18 | once | ASSPPFGTGPYEQY
TRBJ1-3 | TRBV4-1 | few | ASSQGVANTIY
TRBJ1-1 | TRBV7-2 | once | ASFKISVTEAF
TRBJ2-3 | TRBV7-3 | few | ASSPVGVAGAPRSTDTQY
TRBJ2-5 | TRBV7-2 | many | ASSSAGTRLETQY
TRBJ1-5 | TRBV6-2/TRBV6-3 | . | AGGEGPQPQH
TRBJ1-2 | TRBV12-3/TRBV12-4 | . | ASSPSPGLLLYGYT
TRBJ2-3 | TRBV5-1 | few | ASSFEGGDTQY
TRBJ2-1 | TRBV14 | . | ASRMTGTSYNEQF
TRBJ1-1 | TRBV5-5 | few | ASSHTNTEAF
TRBJ2-3 | TRBV7-2 | . | ASSLGTSGTVGDTQY
TRBJ2-6 | TRBV20-1 | . | SARGQASYSGANVLT
TRBJ2-7 | TRBV6-2/TRBV6-3 | once | ASTKTGQGSYEQY
TRBJ2-6 | TRBV18 | . | ASSPPGQSGANVLT